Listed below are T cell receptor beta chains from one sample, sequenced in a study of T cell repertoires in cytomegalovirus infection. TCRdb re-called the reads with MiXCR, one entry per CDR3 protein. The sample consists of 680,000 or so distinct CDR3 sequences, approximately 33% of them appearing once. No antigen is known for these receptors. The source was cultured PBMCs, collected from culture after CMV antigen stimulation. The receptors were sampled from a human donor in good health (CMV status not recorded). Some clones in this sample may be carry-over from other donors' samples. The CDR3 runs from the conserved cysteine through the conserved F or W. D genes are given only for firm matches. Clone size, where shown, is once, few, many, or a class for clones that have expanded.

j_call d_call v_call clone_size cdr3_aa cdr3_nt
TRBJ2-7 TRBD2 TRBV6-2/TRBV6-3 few CAINHGGRANEQYF TGTGCCATCAACCACGGCGGGAGGGCCAACGAGCAGTACTTC
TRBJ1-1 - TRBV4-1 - CASSQPGLSEAFF TGCGCCAGCAGCCAACCCGGTCTGAGTGAAGCTTTCTTT
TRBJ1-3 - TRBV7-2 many CASSLADPSGNTIYF TGTGCCAGCAGCTTAGCCGATCCATCTGGAAACACCATATATTTT
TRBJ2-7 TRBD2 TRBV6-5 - CASSYYGGRVRYEQYF TGTGCCAGCAGTTATTATGGCGGGAGGGTAAGGTACGAGCAGTACTTC
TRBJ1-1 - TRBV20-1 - CSARDDLRGMSEAFF TGCAGTGCTAGAGATGATTTAAGGGGAATGAGTGAAGCTTTCTTT
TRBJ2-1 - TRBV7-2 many CASSGRDSERYYNEQFF TGTGCCAGCAGCGGCCGGGACTCCGAACGTTATTACAATGAGCAGTTCTTC
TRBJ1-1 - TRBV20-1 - CSASYRTEAFF TGCAGTGCTAGTTACCGAACTGAAGCTTTCTTT
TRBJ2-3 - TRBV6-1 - CASSLLTPRSTDTQYF TGTGCCAGCAGTCTTTTAACACCGAGATCCACAGATACGCAGTATTTT
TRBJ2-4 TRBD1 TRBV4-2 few CASSQALGTGENIQYF TGTGCCAGCAGCCAAGCTCTCGGGACAGGGGAAAACATTCAGTACTTC
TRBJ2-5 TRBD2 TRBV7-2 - CASSLFPRGRAGETQYF TGTGCCAGCAGCTTATTCCCGCGCGGGAGGGCCGGAGAGACCCAGTACTTC
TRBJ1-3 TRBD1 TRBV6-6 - CASSLDRQNTIYF TGTGCCAGCAGTTTGGACAGGCAAAACACCATATATTTT
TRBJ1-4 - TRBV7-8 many CASSRRPPAPTATNEKLFF TGTGCCAGCAGCCGACGACCCCCCGCTCCGACAGCAACTAATGAAAAACTGTTTTTT
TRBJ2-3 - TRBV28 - CASSGTQGTDTQYF TGTGCCAGCAGTGGGACGCAGGGGACAGATACGCAGTATTTT
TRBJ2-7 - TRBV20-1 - CSARFKAEQYF TGCAGTGCTAGATTCAAGGCGGAGCAGTACTTC
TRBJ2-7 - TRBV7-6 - CASSFQGREQYF TGTGCCAGCAGCTTTCAGGGTCGAGAGCAGTACTTC
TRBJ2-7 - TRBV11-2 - CASSLTGTQGLEQYF TGTGCCAGCAGCTTAACCGGGACGCAGGGTCTCGAGCAGTACTTC
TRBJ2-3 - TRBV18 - CASSPGWDSADTQYF TGTGCCAGCTCACCAGGCTGGGATTCCGCGGATACGCAGTATTTT
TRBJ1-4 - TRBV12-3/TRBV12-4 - CASRDPTGPSAFNEKLFF TGTGCCAGCAGAGATCCTACAGGGCCCTCCGCCTTTAATGAAAAACTGTTTTTT
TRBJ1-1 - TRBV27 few CASRYLGDLNTEAFF TGTGCCAGCAGGTATCTGGGGGATTTGAACACTGAAGCTTTCTTT
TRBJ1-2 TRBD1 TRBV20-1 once CSASRGQGAYGYTF TGCAGTGCTAGTAGAGGACAGGGGGCTTATGGCTACACCTTC
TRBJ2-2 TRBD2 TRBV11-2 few CASSFGGGNTGELFF TGTGCCAGCAGCTTTGGGGGGGGGAACACCGGGGAGCTGTTTTTT
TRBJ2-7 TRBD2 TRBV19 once CASSATIGTNYEQYF TGTGCCAGTAGCGCGACGATTGGGACTAACTACGAGCAGTACTTC
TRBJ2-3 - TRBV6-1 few CASSEGVLGYTQYF TGTGCCAGCAGTGAGGGAGTTCTCGGGTATACGCAGTATTTT
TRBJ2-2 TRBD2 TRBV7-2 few CASSHSGRDGELFF TGTGCCAGCAGCCACAGCGGGAGGGACGGGGAGCTGTTTTTT
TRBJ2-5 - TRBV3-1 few CASSQESREETQYF TGTGCCAGCAGCCAAGAGTCCAGGGAAGAGACCCAGTACTTC
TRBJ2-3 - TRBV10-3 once CAISESGPLVTDTQYF TGTGCCATCAGTGAGTCTGGACCCCTGGTCACAGATACGCAGTATTTT
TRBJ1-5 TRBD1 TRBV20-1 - CSAYTGVNQPQHF TGCAGTGCTTACACAGGGGTCAATCAGCCCCAGCATTTT
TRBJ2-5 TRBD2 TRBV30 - CAWSGTSGRLETQYF TGTGCCTGGAGTGGGACTAGCGGGAGATTAGAGACCCAGTACTTC
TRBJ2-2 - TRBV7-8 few CASSLRTGGVGKLFF TGTGCCAGCAGCCTCCGGACAGGCGGGGTGGGAAAGCTGTTTTTT
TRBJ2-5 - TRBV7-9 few CASSFSLAAETQYF TGTGCCAGCAGCTTTTCTTTAGCGGCGGAGACCCAGTACTTC
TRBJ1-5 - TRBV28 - CASSLMGNGDYQPQHF TGTGCCAGCAGTTTGATGGGGAATGGTGACTATCAGCCCCAGCATTTT
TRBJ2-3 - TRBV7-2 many CASSSNTDTQYF TGTGCCAGCAGCTCTAACACAGATACGCAGTATTTT
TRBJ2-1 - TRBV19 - CASSIPRSEQFF TGTGCCAGTAGTATTCCCCGGAGTGAGCAGTTCTTC
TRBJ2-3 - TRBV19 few CASSIGLSTDTQYF TGTGCCAGTAGTATAGGGCTTAGCACAGATACGCAGTATTTT
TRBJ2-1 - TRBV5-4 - CASSPRDIYNEQFF TGTGCCAGCAGCCCCCGGGACATCTACAATGAGCAGTTCTTC
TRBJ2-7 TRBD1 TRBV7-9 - CASSLDRDDEQYF TGTGCCAGCAGCCTCGACAGGGACGACGAGCAGTACTTC
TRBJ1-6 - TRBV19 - CASSPLGRGIGSPLHF TGTGCCAGTAGCCCCCTCGGCAGGGGTATTGGATCACCCCTCCACTTT
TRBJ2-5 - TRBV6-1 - CASSEAEEQETQYF TGTGCCAGCAGTGAAGCCGAGGAGCAAGAGACCCAGTACTTC
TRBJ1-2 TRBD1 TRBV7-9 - CASSSRDRGLPGGYTF TGTGCCAGCAGCTCGCGGGACAGGGGCCTCCCCGGTGGCTACACCTTC
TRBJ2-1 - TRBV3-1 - CASTPSEAYNEQFF TGTGCCAGCACCCCAAGTGAGGCCTACAATGAGCAGTTCTTC
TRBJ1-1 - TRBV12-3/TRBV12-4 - CASSLIGSLEAFF TGTGCCAGCAGTTTGATTGGGTCGTTGGAAGCTTTCTTT
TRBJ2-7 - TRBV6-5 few CASAVADAYEQYF TGTGCCAGCGCGGTCGCAGACGCCTACGAGCAGTACTTC
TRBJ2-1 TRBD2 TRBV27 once CASHGGGRVEQFF TGTGCCAGCCACGGTGGAGGGAGGGTTGAGCAGTTCTTC
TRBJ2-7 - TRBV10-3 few CAISEYGGTYEQYF TGTGCCATCAGTGAGTACGGGGGAACCTACGAGCAGTACTTC
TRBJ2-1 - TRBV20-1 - CSAANNEQFF TGCAGTGCAGCAAACAATGAGCAGTTCTTC
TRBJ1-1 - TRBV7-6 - CASSLEANREAFF TGTGCCAGCAGCTTAGAGGCCAACCGTGAAGCTTTCTTT
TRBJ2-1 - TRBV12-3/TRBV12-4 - CASTRILSSYNEQFF TGTGCCAGCACGCGTATCCTTTCCTCCTACAATGAGCAGTTCTTC
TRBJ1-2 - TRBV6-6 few CASSYPWGGYGYTF TGTGCCAGCAGTTACCCTTGGGGAGGCTATGGCTACACCTTC
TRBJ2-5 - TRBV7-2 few CASSLGSGYPRETQYF TGTGCCAGCAGCTTGGGATCAGGGTACCCTCGCGAGACCCAGTACTTC